These 2 T cell receptor beta chains originate from one sample sequenced in a study of regulatory T cells in long-lasting Graves disease. As to time point: newly diagnosed GD, antithyroid drugs for less than 3 months. The authors made the TCR library using RNA they extracted from PBMCs. Arm-PCR with iRepertoire HTBI primers amplified the CDR3 regions for these TCR beta libraries. From the multiplex PCR reads, TCRdb called clonotypes with MiXCR, one entry per CDR3 protein. The table shows 360,000 or so distinct CDR3 sequences, with approximately 15% occurring only once. The same sample was also studied in work on T cells in Graves' hyperthyroidism and ophthalmopathy.

Source: peripheral blood mononuclear cells (PBMCs), taken at new diagnosis, from a patient treated with antithyroid drugs. These receptors all stem from a man aged 35 to 55 with Graves disease.

The chain employs TRBV12-5 and TRBJ2-1; TRBD2 is a possible D gene (7 bases). CDR1 is LGHNT, CDR2 FRNRAP, per germline. The CDR3 runs 18 residues. Trimming took off 4 bases at V and 1 base at J, with 20 bases between the two ends. For the CDR3, the DNA is TGTGCTAGTGGTTCCATCCGGTGGGGGGGGCCATCCTACAATGAGCAGTTCTTC. It codes for CASGSIRWGGPSYNEQFF.

This clonotype was detected ten times or more. The V and J genes are TRBV10-3 and TRBJ1-2, with 7 bases fitting TRBD1. The V gene end was trimmed by 6 bases and the J gene end by 4 bases; junction bases not matched to a gene: 2. Germline CDR1 and CDR2: ENHRY and SYGVKD. The CDR3 extends over 12 amino acids. The CDR3 DNA reads as TGTGCCATCAGGGGACAGTCCTATGGCTACACCTTC. This encodes CAIRGQSYGYTF.